Listed below are T cell receptor beta chains from one sample, sequenced in a study of shared clonotypes between healthy human individuals. Assay: immunoSEQ multiplex PCR; the TCRdb copy retains only in-frame clones and omits some. The sample has approximately 1.9 million clones; just under 95% are singletons. The sequenced sample consisted of naive CD8+ T cells from PBMCs. These receptors were collected from a man between 18 and 35 years old in good health. Some clones in this sample may be carry-over from other donors' samples. CDR3s include the opening cysteine and the closing phenylalanine or tryptophan. A D gene is named only where the DNA matches it firmly. For some rows the clone size is stated as once, few or many, or as a class when expanded; others skip it.

>-|TRBV6-1|-|TRBJ2-5
TGTGCCAGCAGGGACCAAGAGACCCAGTACTTC
CASRDQETQYF
>TRBD1|TRBV29-1|-|TRBJ2-7
TGCAGCGTGACCGGGACAGGGTGGGGCGAGCAGTACTTC
CSVTGTGWGEQYF
>-|TRBV15|-|TRBJ1-3
TGTGCCACCAGCACAGGGGCTGGAAACACCATATATTTT
CATSTGAGNTIYF
>-|TRBV27|-|TRBJ1-5
TGTGCCAGCAGTTTCACAGGATTCAATCAGCCCCAGCATTTT
CASSFTGFNQPQHF
>TRBD1|TRBV6-1|-|TRBJ1-2
TGTGCCAGCAGTGAATCCCCGACAGGGGAGGGCTATGGCTACACCTTC
CASSESPTGEGYGYTF
>TRBD2|TRBV19|-|TRBJ2-3
TGTGCCAGTAGTATAGTTGGACTAGCGGGAGGGGCAGATACGCAGTATTTT
CASSIVGLAGGADTQYF
>-|TRBV27|few|TRBJ2-7
TGTGCCAGCAGTTTAGGCAGGAGCTACGAGCAGTACTTC
CASSLGRSYEQYF
>-|TRBV5-1|-|TRBJ1-2
TGCGCCAGCAGCCTGGACAAGAACTATGGCTACACCTTC
CASSLDKNYGYTF
>TRBD2|TRBV7-2|-|TRBJ2-7
TGTGCCAGCAGCTCCCGGACTAGCGGGAGATCGGTGGGGGAGCAGTACTTC
CASSSRTSGRSVGEQYF
>-|TRBV2|few|TRBJ1-1
TGTGCCAGGGGGTTGGACAGCCAGAACACTGAAGCTTTCTTT
CARGLDSQNTEAFF
>TRBD2|TRBV7-3|-|TRBJ2-7
TGTGCCAGCAGCTTATCTTCGGGCGGGGGAGGTGAGCAGTACTTC
CASSLSSGGGGEQYF